Following are 8 T cell receptor beta chains from one sample sequenced in a study of cytomegalovirus exposure and HLA in healthy donors. The PCR had 60 Vbeta and 13 Jbeta primers. Measured with immunoSEQ multiplex PCR; TCRdb has only the in-frame clones, and not every one. The table records just over 95,000 clones, under 80% of them present only once. The sample consisted of PBMCs. Source of these receptors: a human donor in good health.

The J gene is TRBJ1-4, the V gene TRBV5-1, with a weak D call TRBD1 (5 bases). The V and J ends lost 0 bases and 5 bases respectively, with 14 bases between them. CDR3 size: 16 residues. Per germline, CDR1 SGHRS and CDR2 YFSETQ. CDR3 bases: TGCGCCAGCAGCTTGGAAGGTTTAAGGGGAAATGAAAAACTGTTTTTT. Protein product: CASSLEGLRGNEKLFF.

This chain uses TRBV2 with TRBJ1-5, with 8 bases identical to TRBD1. V dropped 1 base and J dropped 1; count of bases not matched to a gene: 0. This CDR3 is built from 15 residues. The germline V gene has CDR1 SNHLY and CDR2 FYNNEI. This CDR3 reads CASSEGQGSNQPQHF. The CDR3 DNA reads as TGTGCCAGCAGTGAAGGACAGGGGAGCAATCAGCCCCAGCATTTT.

A few counts support this clone. The chain combines TRBV19 with TRBJ1-2; TRBD1 agrees at 7 bases. From germline, CDR1 is LNHDA and CDR2 SQIVND (reference sequence). With V trimmed by 7 bases and J by 8 bases, 10 bases remained unmatched. This CDR3 spans 13 amino acids. DNA for the CDR3: TGTGCCAGTACCCTAGACAGGGTGCAAGGCTACACCTTC. Translated: CASTLDRVQGYTF.

The chain links TRBV5-1 to TRBJ2-1; TRBD2 agrees at 7 bases. CDR1 is SGHRS and CDR2 is YFSETQ in the germline V gene. Trimming removed 0 bases from V and 7 bases from J; junction bases left unmatched: 7. The CDR3 consists of 15 residues. The CDR3 protein is CASSLVLGGWNEQFF. In DNA, the CDR3 is TGCGCCAGCAGCTTGGTATTGGGGGGGTGGAATGAGCAGTTCTTC.

The CDR3 DNA reads TGTGCCAGCAGCCCGGGACTTCACCAAGAGACCCAGTACTTC. It yields the protein CASSPGLHQETQYF. The gene calls are TRBV7-9 and TRBJ2-5, with D possibly matching TRBD2 (6 bases). The CDR3 totals 14 residues. The germline gives CDR1 SEHNR, CDR2 FQNEAQ (reference sequence). Trimming pared 5 bases from V and 0 bases from J, leaving 10 bases between.

The CDR3 here is CASSPPRLNTEAFF. The CDR3 coding sequence is TGTGCCAGCTCACCACCCAGGCTTAACACTGAAGCTTTCTTT. The chain has TRBV18 and TRBJ1-1; no definite D call. Trimming removed 0 bases from V and 2 bases from J, with 7 bases in between. This CDR3 has 14 residues. Looked up from germline, CDR1 is KGHSH and CDR2 is LQKENI. The complete variable domain, with remaining parts taken from reference TRBV18 and TRBJ1-1, reads NAGVMQNPRHLVRRRGQEARLRCSPMKGHSHVYWYRQLPEEGLKFMVYLQKENIIDESGMPKERFSAEFPKEGPSILRIQQVVRGDSAAYFCASSPPRLNTEAFFGQGTRLTVV.

V gene TRBV19 combines with J gene TRBJ2-5; 12 bases line up with TRBD2. The length of the CDR3 is 19 residues. The V gene's germline CDR1 is LNHDA and CDR2 SQIVND (reference sequence). The V segment lost 10 bases and the J segment 2 bases; nucleotides outside the gene matches: 20. The CDR3 DNA reads as TGTGCCACAACGCCCGGAAGGCTAGCGGGGGGGCCCACACAAGAGACCCAGTACTTC. It is translated as CATTPGRLAGGPTQETQYF.

The gene calls are TRBV25-1 and TRBJ2-1; D is unclear. The CDR3 runs to 12 residues. Germline CDR1 is MGHDK and CDR2 is SYGVNS. V lost 2 bases and J lost 4, with 3 bases in between. The CDR3 region is CASSEPYNEQFF. CDR3 DNA sequence: TGTGCCAGCAGTGAACCGTACAATGAGCAGTTCTTC.